Each of the 3 T cell receptor beta chains below was sequenced from the same sample in a study of T cell responses to AZD1222 COVID-19 vaccine. Profiled with immunoSEQ multiplex PCR; TCRdb holds only in-frame clones, not every one. Of tens of thousands of clones listed, approximately 87% are singletons. The material was peripheral blood, obtained on day 0 of MenACWY control vaccination. These receptors originate from an adult in good health.

V is TRBV12-3 or TRBV12-4 and J is TRBJ2-5; D might be TRBD1 (5 bases). The V end was cut by 5 bases, the J end by 4 bases, with 8 bases between. There are 12 residues in the CDR3. For the CDR3, the DNA is TGTGCCAGCAGTCTAGGGGTAGAGACCCAGTACTTC. The encoded protein is CASSLGVETQYF.

The chain recombines TRBV19 with TRBJ1-4, with 8 nucleotides matching TRBD1. Per the germline V gene, CDR1 is LNHDA and CDR2 is SQIVND (reference sequence). The V gene end was trimmed by 4 bases and the J gene end by 7 bases; junction bases not matched to a gene: 2. The CDR3 loop spans 13 amino acids. As DNA, the CDR3 is TGTGCCAGTAGTACCGACAGGGGTGAAAAACTGTTTTTT. Translating gives CASSTDRGEKLFF.

The genes are TRBV28 and TRBJ2-3, with D possibly being TRBD1 (6 bases). The V end was cut by 3 bases, the J end by 3 bases, with 10 bases between. CDR3 length: 14 residues. Germline-derived CDR1 and CDR2 are MDHEN and SYDVKM. The CDR3 nucleotides are TGTGCCAGCAGTTTCGGGCAGGGGACAGATACGCAGTATTTT. It encodes CASSFGQGTDTQYF. Based on the CDR3 plus reference TRBV28 and TRBJ2-3, the full variable domain is DVKVTQSSRYLVKRTGEKVFLECVQDMDHENMFWYRQDPGLGLRLIYFSYDVKMKEKGDIPEGYSVSREKKERFSLILESASTNQTSMYLCASSFGQGTDTQYFGPGTRLTVL.